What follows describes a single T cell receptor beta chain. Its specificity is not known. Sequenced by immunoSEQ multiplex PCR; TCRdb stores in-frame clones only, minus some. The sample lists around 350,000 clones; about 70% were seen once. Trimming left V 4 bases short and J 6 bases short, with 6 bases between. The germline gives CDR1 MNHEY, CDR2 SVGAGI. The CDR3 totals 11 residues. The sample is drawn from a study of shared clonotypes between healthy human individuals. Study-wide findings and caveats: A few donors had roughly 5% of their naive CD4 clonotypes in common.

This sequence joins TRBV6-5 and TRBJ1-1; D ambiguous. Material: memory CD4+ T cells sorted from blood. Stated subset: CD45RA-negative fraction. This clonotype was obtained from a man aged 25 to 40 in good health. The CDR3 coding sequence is TGTGCCAGCAGTTCTGCGTCTGAAGCTTTCTTT. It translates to CASSSASEAFF.